These 21 T cell receptor beta chains came from one sample sequenced in a study of circulating CD8 cells and anti-PD-1 response in melanoma. TCR libraries were prepared from roughly 15 ng of total RNA with the QIAseq Immune Repertoire TCR panel. TCRdb re-called the reads with MiXCR, one entry per CDR3 protein. Of around 910 distinct CDR3 sequences in the sample, 9.4% were seen once. Four subsets defined by PD-1 and/or TIGIT were sorted from live CD3+CD8+TCRalphabeta+ cells. The specimen was CD8+ T cells from PBMCs, collected at baseline or after one month of anti-PD-1 therapy (not recorded which). Receptors were obtained from a human donor with melanoma.

Within the sample, this clonotype is large. The rearrangement joins TRBV2 to TRBJ2-1; D unresolved. Germline V gene lookup returns CDR1 SNHLY and CDR2 FYNNEI. The CDR3 contains 17 residues. Trimming removed 4 bases at V and 3 bases at J, with 19 bases between. The CDR3 region has the DNA TGTGCCAGCAGTGGGGAAAGAGCCCCTATTCTCTACAATGAGCAGTTCTTC. It specifies CASSGERAPILYNEQFF.

By sample fraction, this clonotype is large. The rearrangement uses TRBV9 and TRBJ2-7; D remains unclear. The CDR3 consists of 11 residues. The V and J ends lost 3 bases and 1 base respectively, with 2 bases between them. The germline V gene encodes CDR1 SGDLS and CDR2 YYNGEE. The CDR3 spells CASSGSYEQYF. The CDR3, as DNA: TGTGCCAGCAGCGGGTCCTACGAGCAGTACTTC.

This clonotype is labeled as medium-sized. The rearrangement joins TRBV11-2 to TRBJ2-3, with D uncertain. This CDR3 spans 15 amino acids. With 5 bases removed from V and 2 bases from J, the gap between germline ends came to 14 bases. CDR1 and CDR2 from the germline V gene are SGHAT and FQNNGV. Here the CDR3 reads CASSRGSGSTDTQYF. CDR3 coding DNA: TGTGCCAGCAGCCGAGGATCGGGCTCCACAGATACGCAGTATTTT.

As regards this clonotype: This could be a read error, since a much larger clone is one nucleotide away. The chain joins TRBV4-3 to TRBJ1-2; TRBD1 matches 11 bases. CDR3 length: 16 amino acids. V shed 4 bases, J shed 4 bases, and the junction held 8 bases outside the gene matches. Germline assignment: CDR1 LGHNA and CDR2 YSLEER. For the CDR3, the DNA is TGCGCCAGCAGCCCCGGGCCGGGACAGGGGGGCTATGGCTACACCTTC. As protein: CASSPGPGQGGYGYTF.

Sample share makes this clonotype medium-sized. V and J are TRBV9 and TRBJ2-2; 13 nucleotides match TRBD2. Germline V lookup: CDR1 SGDLS, CDR2 YYNGEE. The J segment lost 5 bases and the V segment lost 4 bases, leaving 14 bases of the junction unmatched. The CDR3 spans 19 residues. Written as DNA, the CDR3 is TGTGCCAGCAGCACGCGGACTAGCGGGGGCCGTCTAGGGACCGGGGAGCTGTTTTTT. Amino acids: CASSTRTSGGRLGTGELFF.

This clonotype is labeled medium-sized. The chain employs TRBV19 and TRBJ2-5; no clear D. Looked up from germline, CDR1 is LNHDA and CDR2 is SQIVND (reference sequence). V lost 0 bases and J 1 base, leaving 15 bases between the germline ends. The CDR3 extends over 17 amino acids. The CDR3 here is CASSIDKTSPSQETQYF. The CDR3 DNA reads TGTGCCAGTAGTATAGATAAAACTTCCCCCAGCCAAGAGACCCAGTACTTC.

Judged by abundance, this clonotype is medium-sized. The V call is TRBV7-2, the J call TRBJ2-1; tentatively, D is TRBD1 or TRBD2 (6 bases each). Trimming shortened V by 4 bases and J by 3 bases, and 13 bases separated the two germline ends. This CDR3 is 15 amino acids long. Germline values: CDR1 SGHTA, CDR2 FQGNSA. The CDR3 nucleotides are TGTGCCAGCAGCTCCCGGGGGCGGGGCTACAATGAGCAGTTCTTC. Its protein product is CASSSRGRGYNEQFF.

In this sample, this clonotype turned up a few times. V and J are TRBV7-9 and TRBJ2-1; D gene uncertain. The V and J ends lost 5 bases and 4 bases respectively, with 9 bases between them. CDR1 is SEHNR, CDR2 FQNEAQ, per germline (reference sequence). The CDR3 length is 13 residues. This CDR3 reads CASSPDLYNEQFF. DNA for the CDR3: TGTGCCAGCAGCCCCGACCTTTACAATGAGCAGTTCTTC.

Remarks on this clonotype: This sequence may be a read error, since a much larger clone differs from it by one base. The J gene is TRBJ2-5, the V gene TRBV7-9, with TRBD1 matching 11 bases. The CDR3 sequence is 16 residues long. Germline V gene sequence: CDR1 SEHNR, CDR2 FQNEAQ (reference sequence). CDR3 nucleotides: TGTGCCAGCAGCCTCGGACAGGGGGCATCTTCAGAGTCCCAGTACTTC. Its protein product is CASSLGQGASSESQYF. Complete variable domain (other parts from reference TRBV7-9 and TRBJ2-5): DTGVSQNPRHKITKRGQNVTFRCDPISEHNRLYWYRQTLGQGPEFLTYFQNEAQLEKSRLLSDRFSAERPKGSFSTLEIQRTEQGDSAMYLCASSLGQGASSESQYFGPGTRLLVL.

This clonotype was observed a few times. This may stem from a read error, because a much larger clone lies one nucleotide away. The V and J genes are TRBV29-1 and TRBJ2-7, with a possible D match to TRBD1 (6 bases). V dropped 7 bases and J dropped 6 bases, with 22 bases sitting between them. In germline, CDR1 is SQVTM, CDR2 ANQGSEA. The CDR3 length is 14 residues. The CDR3 sequence is CSGGASLQGGEQYF. The CDR3 DNA follows: TGCAGCGGTGGGGCCAGCCTACAAGGGGGCGAGCAGTACTTC.

This clonotype is labeled as medium-sized. Because the CDR3's place on the DNA is in doubt, the DNA is left out and the CDR3 is given as listed by TCRdb. The CDR3 loop is CASSKGVASGNYEQYF. The chain is built from TRBV21-1 and TRBJ2-7; the table gives TRBD2 as D, unverified against the DNA. TRBV21-1 constitutes a pseudogene. The CDR3 is 16 residues long, counting both termini.

By sample share, this clonotype is medium-sized. The CDR3 loop reads CASSLKGNTGELFF. The CDR3 DNA is TGTGCCAGCAGTTTAAAAGGGAACACCGGGGAGCTGTTTTTT. The chain is built from TRBV27 and TRBJ2-2; D uncertain. CDR3 size: 14 residues. CDR1 is MNHEY, CDR2 SMNVEV, per germline (reference sequence). V gave up 2 bases and J gave up 1 base, with 5 bases separating them.

By share of the sample, this clonotype is medium-sized (0.01 to 0.1%). V gene TRBV19 combines with J gene TRBJ2-3; no firm D call. The V gene lost 3 bases and the J gene lost 6 bases, with 10 bases spanning the gap. This CDR3 spans 13 amino acids. Germline V gene lookup returns CDR1 LNHDA and CDR2 SQIVND (reference sequence). The CDR3 reads CASSILSGDTQYF. CDR3 DNA sequence: TGTGCCAGTAGTATCCTCTCTGGTGATACGCAGTATTTT.

By proportion, this clonotype is medium-sized. The chain carries TRBV7-2 and TRBJ2-7, with 8 bases identical to TRBD1. CDR1 and CDR2 (germline): SGHTA, FQGNSA. Unmatched junction bases numbered 7, after V lost 4 bases and J lost 5 bases. The CDR3 is made up of 14 amino acids. The CDR3 DNA sequence: TGTGCCAGCAGCTCGGCGGACAGGGTCCACGAGCAGTACTTC. As protein: CASSSADRVHEQYF.

This clonotype appeared a few times. The chain recombines TRBV27 with TRBJ2-7, with D possibly being TRBD1 (6 bases). The CDR3 sequence is 13 residues long. The V end was cut by 5 bases, the J end by 1 base, with 9 bases between. CDR1 and CDR2 from the germline V gene are MNHEY and SMNVEV (reference sequence). The CDR3 coding sequence is TGTGCCAGCAGTCTCGACAGGTCCTACGAGCAGTACTTC. The encoded protein is CASSLDRSYEQYF.

Note on this clonotype: A much more abundant neighbour one base away suggests this may be a read error. The chain joins TRBV11-2 to TRBJ2-1, with no clear D. V was clipped by 6 bases and J by 5 bases, with 8 bases between them. Germline CDR1 and CDR2: SGHAT and FQNNGV. CDR3 length equals 12 residues. The CDR3 DNA is TGTGCCAGCAGTCTACCGAACAATGAGCAGTTCTTC. This translates into CASSLPNNEQFF.

By proportion, this clonotype is medium-sized. V is TRBV5-4 and J is TRBJ2-7; D possibly uses TRBD1 or TRBD2 (5 bases each). This CDR3 has 12 amino acids. The germline V gene encodes CDR1 SGHNT and CDR2 YYREEE (reference sequence). V lost 0 bases and J 6 bases, leaving 7 bases between the germline ends. In DNA form, the CDR3 reads TGTGCCAGCAGCTTGGCCGGGGCCGAGCAGTACTTC. Translating gives CASSLAGAEQYF.

This clonotype is medium-sized. V usage is TRBV11-2 and J usage is TRBJ2-2, with TRBD1 matching over 7 bases. The junction had 11 bases not matched to a gene; V was cut back by 1 base and J by 6 bases. The CDR3 has 17 residues. Germline assignment: CDR1 SGHAT and CDR2 FQNNGV. The CDR3 DNA sequence: TGTGCCAGCAGCTTAGGACAGGGCGCGGGTTCACCCGGGGAGCTGTTTTTT. Protein: CASSLGQGAGSPGELFF.

Within the sample, this clonotype is medium-sized (0.01 to 0.1%). The rearrangement uses TRBV7-3 and TRBJ2-1, with D possibly TRBD1 on 5 matching bases. In germline, CDR1 is SGHTA, CDR2 FQGTGA. CDR3 size: 15 residues. V was shortened by 2 bases and J by 0 bases, with 8 bases between the two germline ends. The CDR3 nucleotides are TGTGCCAGCAGCTTAGGGCAGGGCTCCTACAATGAGCAGTTCTTC. It is translated as CASSLGQGSYNEQFF.

By share, this clonotype counts as medium-sized. The V and J genes are TRBV29-1 and TRBJ2-7; perhaps D is TRBD1 or TRBD2 (5 bases each). CDR3 length: 13 amino acids. V was shortened by 6 bases and J by 2 bases, with 14 bases between the two germline ends. Germline CDR1 and CDR2: SQVTM and ANQGSEA. In DNA form, the CDR3 reads TGCAGCGTGACTTGGGGGATCACCTACGAGCAGTACTTC. It encodes CSVTWGITYEQYF.

This clonotype is termed medium-sized (0.01 to 0.1%). This chain links TRBV19 with TRBJ2-1, with D maybe TRBD1 (6 bases). V lost 4 bases and J 3 bases, leaving 10 bases between the germline ends. The CDR3 consists of 14 residues. The germline gives CDR1 LNHDA, CDR2 SQIVND (reference sequence). CDR3 amino acids: CASSKQGIYNEQFF. The CDR3 nucleotides read TGTGCCAGTAGTAAACAGGGAATCTACAATGAGCAGTTCTTC.